The 25 T cell receptor beta chains below all came from one sample that was sequenced in a study of cytomegalovirus exposure and HLA in healthy donors. PCR was performed using 60 Vbeta and 13 Jbeta primers. Sequenced by immunoSEQ multiplex PCR; TCRdb stores in-frame clones only, minus some. The sample has under 65,000 clones; roughly 80% are singletons. Sequencing was carried out using PBMCs. These receptors came from a man younger than 45 in good health and CMV-seropositive.

V and J are TRBV18 and TRBJ2-4; D is unclear. Between the trimmed V and J ends, which lost 2 bases and 0 bases, there was a span of 8 bases. This CDR3 is 15 amino acids long. The germline CDR1 and CDR2 sequences are KGHSH and LQKENI. CDR3: CASSPEKLAKNIQYF. The CDR3 nucleotides read TGTGCCAGCTCACCAGAGAAACTAGCCAAAAACATTCAGTACTTC.

The rearrangement links TRBV7-3 to TRBJ2-7; 7 bases match TRBD1. The CDR3 has 12 residues. Germline CDR1 reads SGHTA; CDR2 reads FQGTGA. Trimming cost V 6 bases and J 6 bases; bases outside gene matches: 5. CDR3 protein: CASSHTGAEQYF. CDR3 nucleotides: TGTGCCAGCAGTCACACAGGGGCCGAGCAGTACTTC.

The V and J genes are TRBV13 and TRBJ1-3; D may be TRBD1 (6 bases). Per the germline V gene, CDR1 is PRHDT and CDR2 is FYEKMQ (reference sequence). Trimming removed 5 bases from V and 0 bases from J, with 17 bases in between. CDR3 length: 17 amino acids. CDR3 sequence: CASSQGRGGFSGNTIYF. CDR3 nucleotides: TGTGCCAGCAGCCAAGGTCGCGGGGGCTTCTCTGGAAACACCATATATTTT.

The chain recombines TRBV13 with TRBJ1-1; 7 nucleotides line up with TRBD1. J was trimmed by 2 bases and V by 4 bases; bases with no gene match: 4. CDR1 is PRHDT and CDR2 is FYEKMQ in the germline V gene (reference sequence). CDR3 length: 14 amino acids. CDR3 in DNA: TGTGCCAGCAGCTCCCGGGACAGCAACACTGAAGCTTTCTTT. Translated: CASSSRDSNTEAFF.

This chain links TRBV7-2 with TRBJ1-1; 7 nucleotides line up with TRBD1. CDR3 length equals 17 residues. In germline, CDR1 is SGHTA, CDR2 FQGNSA. V lost 5 bases, J lost 1 base, and 13 bases stayed unmatched. The CDR3 spells CASSQKQGSLGNTEAFF. In DNA, the CDR3 is TGTGCCAGCAGCCAAAAACAGGGGTCCCTCGGGAACACTGAAGCTTTCTTT.

V and J are TRBV7-8 and TRBJ1-2, with 7 bases matching TRBD1. J lost 0 bases, V lost 4 bases, and 2 bases had no gene match. The germline CDR1 and CDR2 sequences are SGHVS and FQNEAQ. The CDR3 totals 14 residues. The CDR3 loop is CASSSDRPNYGYTF. The CDR3 DNA reads as TGTGCCAGCAGCTCGGACAGGCCTAACTATGGCTACACCTTC.

The chain is built from TRBV5-1 and TRBJ2-7; D is undetermined. V dropped 4 bases and J dropped 0 bases, with 14 bases sitting between them. The CDR3 consists of 15 residues. The germline V gene encodes CDR1 SGHRS and CDR2 YFSETQ. CDR3 nucleotide sequence: TGCGCCAGCAGCCTTGATAGTGGGCCCTCCTACGAGCAGTACTTC. Amino acid sequence: CASSLDSGPSYEQYF.

The chain couples TRBV9 to TRBJ1-2, with TRBD1 identical over 8 bases. This CDR3 has 12 residues. Germline CDR1 is SGDLS and CDR2 is YYNGEE. Losses at the gene ends were 2 bases for V and 8 bases for J; bases not matched to a gene: 2. Here the CDR3 DNA reads TGTGCCAGCAGCGTTGGACAGGGCGGCTACACCTTC. It codes for CASSVGQGGYTF.

The chain joins TRBV11-2 to TRBJ1-2; no clear D. V shed 5 bases and J shed 5 bases, with 6 bases lying between them. Per germline, CDR1 SGHAT and CDR2 FQNNGV. The CDR3 contains 11 residues. This CDR3 is CASSTTYGYTF. In nucleotides, the CDR3 is TGTGCCAGCAGCACAACATATGGCTACACCTTC.

V and J are TRBV28 and TRBJ1-3; D is ambiguous. There are 16 residues in the CDR3. V was clipped by 8 bases and J by 0 bases, with 17 bases between them. Looked up from germline, CDR1 is MDHEN and CDR2 is SYDVKM. CDR3 amino acids: CASSSRESLSGNTIYF. The CDR3 DNA reads as TGTGCCAGCTCGAGTAGGGAGTCCCTCTCTGGAAACACCATATATTTT.

The CDR3 region is CATLAGGNTIYF. As DNA, the CDR3 is TGTGCCACCCTCGCGGGAGGAAACACCATATATTTT. The J gene is TRBJ1-3, the V gene TRBV28; D not certain. V shed 10 bases and J shed 4 bases, with 11 bases lying between them. The CDR3 has 12 residues. CDR1 is MDHEN, CDR2 SYDVKM, per germline.

The DNA for the CDR3 is TGTGCCAGTAGTACTTACAATGAGCAGTTCTTC. Translating gives CASSTYNEQFF. This chain connects TRBV19 to TRBJ2-1; D is undetermined. The CDR3 length is 11 residues. The germline CDR1 and CDR2 sequences are LNHDA and SQIVND (reference sequence). The V end lost 4 bases, the J end lost 4 bases, and 2 bases lay between the germline ends.

V is TRBV7-9 and J is TRBJ2-5, with D possibly being TRBD1 (6 bases). This CDR3 contains 14 residues. Trimming cost V 5 bases and J 6 bases, with 16 bases left between them. Germline CDR1 SEHNR, CDR2 FQNEAQ (reference sequence). The CDR3 region is CASSGQYSLKTQYF. The CDR3 DNA follows: TGTGCCAGCAGCGGACAGTATAGCTTGAAGACCCAGTACTTC.

The chain recombines TRBV6-5 with TRBJ2-7, with D perhaps TRBD2 (5 bases). Trimming left V 2 bases short and J 7 bases short, with 9 bases between. This CDR3 has 12 amino acids. The germline V gene encodes CDR1 MNHEY and CDR2 SVGAGI. CDR3 residues: CASSYDRGEQYF. The CDR3 bases are TGTGCCAGCAGTTACGATCGCGGGGAGCAGTACTTC.

This sequence joins TRBV6-1 and TRBJ1-2; 7 nucleotides agree with TRBD1. Germline values: CDR1 MNHNS, CDR2 SASEGT. The length of the CDR3 is 14 residues. Losses at the gene ends were 9 bases for V and 4 bases for J; bases not matched to a gene: 11. The CDR3 reads CASDPGGTTYGYTF. For the CDR3, the DNA is TGTGCCAGTGACCCAGGGGGAACTACCTATGGCTACACCTTC.

This sequence joins TRBV7-9 and TRBJ1-2; the match to TRBD1 covers 9 bases. The germline V gene encodes CDR1 SEHNR and CDR2 FQNEAQ (reference sequence). V dropped 6 bases and J dropped 7; count of bases not matched to a gene: 9. This CDR3 comprises 14 residues. This chain's CDR3 is CASSPTGGSGGYTF. CDR3 nucleotides: TGTGCCAGCAGTCCCACAGGGGGCTCTGGTGGCTACACCTTC.

The chain recombines TRBV6-6 with TRBJ2-7, with TRBD2 matching 7 bases. V shed 8 bases, J shed 4 bases, and the junction held 2 bases outside the gene matches. The CDR3 contains 11 residues. The germline V gene encodes CDR1 MNHNY and CDR2 SVGAGI (reference sequence). CDR3 loop: CASGGSYEQYF. For the CDR3, the DNA is TGTGCCAGCGGCGGGAGTTACGAGCAGTACTTC.

This chain connects TRBV13 to TRBJ2-3; 10 bases agree with TRBD1. The ends lost 5 bases at V and 1 base at J; junction bases unmatched: 9. From germline, CDR1 is PRHDT and CDR2 FYEKMQ (reference sequence). This CDR3 is built from 17 residues. The CDR3 loop reads CASSLGQGLLRTDTQYF. DNA for the CDR3: TGTGCCAGCAGCCTGGGACAGGGGCTTCTTCGCACAGATACGCAGTATTTT.

This clone showed up just once. The chain employs TRBV6-1 and TRBJ1-5, with 7 bases identical to TRBD1. The CDR3 spans 14 residues. V shed 6 bases and J 6 bases; nucleotides not matched to a gene: 8. Germline lookup yields CDR1 MNHNS and CDR2 SASEGT. CDR3 amino acids: CASSEGASVQPQHF. The CDR3 nucleotides read TGTGCCAGCAGCGAGGGGGCATCAGTTCAGCCCCAGCATTTT.

The chain employs TRBV6-5 and TRBJ2-7; D might be TRBD1 (6 bases). Germline V gene data show CDR1 as MNHEY and CDR2 as SVGAGI. V was trimmed by 3 bases and J by 2 bases, leaving 14 bases between them. The CDR3 spans 15 residues. DNA of the CDR3: TGTGCCAGCAGTTATGAACAGGGAGAAACCTACGAGCAGTACTTC. Its translation: CASSYEQGETYEQYF.

V and J are TRBV9 and TRBJ2-5; 13 bases agree with TRBD2. The CDR3 has 16 residues. The V gene's germline CDR1 is SGDLS and CDR2 YYNGEE. Trimming cost V 0 bases and J 4 bases; bases outside gene matches: 3. The CDR3: CASSVGGLAGLETQYF. The CDR3 DNA is TGTGCCAGCAGCGTAGGGGGACTAGCGGGGTTAGAGACCCAGTACTTC.

This clone was counted once. V usage is TRBV7-3 and J usage is TRBJ2-1, with TRBD2 matching over 10 bases. The CDR3 spans 15 residues. Germline CDR1 SGHTA, CDR2 FQGTGA. The trim removed 5 bases at V and 1 base at J, leaving 2 bases unmatched. CDR3 nucleotides: TGTGCCAGCAGCCCACTAGCGGGATCCTACAATGAGCAGTTCTTC. Translating gives CASSPLAGSYNEQFF. The full variable domain, rest sourced from reference TRBV7-3 and TRBJ2-1, is GAGVSQTPSNKVTEKGKYVELRCDPISGHTALYWYRQSLGQGPEFLIYFQGTGAADDSGLPNDRFFAVRPEGSVSTLKIQRTERGDSAVYLCASSPLAGSYNEQFFGPGTRLTVL.

The CDR3 DNA reads TGCGCCAGCATATTACAGGGTGAGCAGTACTTC. Protein: CASILQGEQYF. This sequence joins TRBV10-2 and TRBJ2-7; a possible D gene is TRBD1 (6 bases). This CDR3 is built from 11 residues. Germline CDR1 WSHSY, CDR2 SAAADI. V dropped 7 bases and J dropped 7 bases, with 11 bases sitting between them.

The chain recombines TRBV7-9 with TRBJ1-5, with 8 bases matching TRBD1. Germline trimming cut 5 bases from V and 7 bases from J; bases unmatched to any gene: 10. This CDR3 comprises 15 residues. Looked up from germline, CDR1 is SEHNR and CDR2 is FQNEAQ (reference sequence). The CDR3 protein is CASSQITGGGQPQHF. In DNA, the CDR3 is TGTGCCAGCAGCCAGATTACAGGGGGAGGGCAGCCCCAGCATTTT. The full variable domain, in which reference TRBV7-9 and TRBJ1-5 provide the parts outside the CDR3, is DTGVSQNPRHKITKRGQNVTFRCDPISEHNRLYWYRQTLGQGPEFLTYFQNEAQLEKSRLLSDRFSAERPKGSFSTLEIQRTEQGDSAMYLCASSQITGGGQPQHFGDGTRLSIL.

The V call is TRBV30, the J call TRBJ1-5; TRBD1 matches at 9 bases. V shed 3 bases, J shed 0 bases, and the junction held 6 bases outside the gene matches. Germline V CDR1 and CDR2: GTSNPN, SVGIG (reference sequence). The CDR3 has 16 residues. CDR3 region: CAWRRQGESSNQPQHF. Written as DNA, the CDR3 is TGTGCCTGGAGAAGACAGGGGGAATCTAGCAATCAGCCCCAGCATTTT.